This note documents a single T cell receptor beta chain sequence. It was RNA transcripts that yielded the amplified TCR beta CDR3 regions. Researchers ran a first-round RT-PCR on the TCR CDR3 using the HTBI primer set. MiXCR was run by TCRdb on the multiplex PCR reads, yielding one entry per CDR3 protein. The sample holds about 380,000 distinct CDR3 sequences, around 18% seen once. The CDR3 covers 20 residues. V was clipped by 8 bases and J by 0 bases; unmatched bases: 17. The sample is drawn from a study of T cells in Graves' hyperthyroidism and ophthalmopathy. Sequences were obtained from blood. This clonotype was sampled from a man between 18 and 35 years old with Graves' ophthalmopathy. V is TRBV12-3 or TRBV12-4 and J is TRBJ2-1; 12 bases are shared with TRBD2. CDR3 nucleotide sequence: TGTGCCAGCGTGAATAAAGGGACTAGCGGGCCTCTGAGCTCCTACAATGAGCAGTTCTTC. Amino acids: CASVNKGTSGPLSSYNEQFF.